The 30 T cell receptor beta chains reported below all come from one sample, sequenced in a study of blood T cell repertoires in COVID-19. Measured with immunoSEQ multiplex PCR; TCRdb has only the in-frame clones, and not every one. The repertoire consists of 70,000 to 100,000 clones, with 84% occurring once and the leading ten covering about 12%. The sequencing input was peripheral blood. The receptor source for this set is a human donor in a cohort sampled during active COVID-19.

The chain employs TRBV18 and TRBJ1-3; a possible D gene is TRBD1 (5 bases). Germline loops: CDR1 KGHSH, CDR2 LQKENI. This CDR3 is 17 amino acids long. Deletions cut 0 bases from V and 0 bases from J, with 12 bases between. The CDR3 loop is CASSPPWQGSSGNTIYF. The CDR3 DNA sequence: TGTGCCAGCTCACCACCGTGGCAGGGAAGCTCTGGAAACACCATATATTTT.

V gene TRBV28 combines with J gene TRBJ2-1; 9 nucleotides match TRBD1. After removal of 3 bases from V and 3 bases from J, the junction contained 6 bases not matched to a gene. This CDR3 spans 16 amino acids. Germline V lookup: CDR1 MDHEN, CDR2 SYDVKM. The CDR3 sequence: CASSFPQGARYNEQFF. CDR3 sequence (DNA): TGTGCCAGCAGTTTCCCACAGGGGGCTCGCTACAATGAGCAGTTCTTC.

The chain carries TRBV15 and TRBJ2-2; 12 bases line up with TRBD2. Germline V gives CDR1 LNHNV, CDR2 YYDKDF (reference sequence). There are 16 residues in the CDR3. Losses at the gene ends were 4 bases for V and 6 bases for J; bases not matched to a gene: 6. The CDR3 sequence: CATSIRLAGVAGELFF. The CDR3 DNA reads TGTGCCACCAGCATTAGACTAGCGGGAGTGGCCGGGGAGCTGTTTTTT.

V usage is TRBV3-1 (or the pseudogene TRBV3-2) and J usage is TRBJ1-6, with D tentatively TRBD1 (5 bases). The CDR3 has 15 amino acids. Germline-derived CDR1 and CDR2 are LGHDT and YNNKEL (reference sequence). V was shortened by 1 base and J by 9 bases, with 13 bases between the two germline ends. The chain's CDR3 is CASSQAKGASSPLHF. The CDR3 bases are TGTGCCAGCAGCCAAGCAAAAGGGGCAAGTTCACCCCTCCACTTT.

The rearrangement joins TRBV5-4 to TRBJ2-3, with D maybe TRBD1 (6 bases). This CDR3 comprises 15 residues. Trimming removed 2 bases from V and 2 bases from J, with 12 bases in between. CDR1 SGHNT and CDR2 YYREEE come from the germline V gene (reference sequence). The CDR3 here is CASSFVVGATDTQYF. CDR3 in DNA: TGTGCCAGCAGCTTTGTGGTGGGGGCCACAGATACGCAGTATTTT.

The chain has TRBV15 and TRBJ2-7; unclear D gene. Trimming removed 0 bases from V and 1 base from J, with 10 bases in between. Germline V lookup: CDR1 LNHNV, CDR2 YYDKDF (reference sequence). This CDR3 is 15 amino acids long. The CDR3 DNA is TGTGCCACCAGCAGAGATCGAGCATCTTCCTACGAGCAGTACTTC. Residues: CATSRDRASSYEQYF.

The chain has TRBV5-5 and TRBJ2-2, with TRBD2 matching over 8 bases. The CDR3 spans 16 residues. Germline V gene lookup returns CDR1 SGHKS and CDR2 YYEKEE (reference sequence). Unmatched junction bases numbered 8, after V lost 2 bases and J lost 5 bases. The CDR3 loop is CASSFGAGEYTGELFF. CDR3 DNA sequence: TGTGCCAGCAGCTTCGGAGCGGGAGAATATACCGGGGAGCTGTTTTTT.

This chain connects TRBV30 to TRBJ2-2, with 7 bases aligning to TRBD1. Looked up from germline, CDR1 is GTSNPN and CDR2 is SVGIG (reference sequence). V shed 0 bases, J shed 7 bases, and the junction held 5 bases outside the gene matches. The CDR3 runs to 14 residues. This chain's CDR3 is CAWSVKGADGELFF. The CDR3 DNA follows: TGTGCCTGGAGTGTAAAGGGGGCGGACGGGGAGCTGTTTTTT.

This clone was counted at least ten times. The chain couples TRBV19 to TRBJ2-1, with 9 bases aligning to TRBD2. The V gene end was trimmed by 4 bases and the J gene end by 4 bases; junction bases not matched to a gene: 5. Germline V gene lookup returns CDR1 LNHDA and CDR2 SQIVND (reference sequence). The CDR3 is made up of 15 amino acids. CDR3 DNA: TGTGCCAGTAGTAGCGGGACTAGCTGGTACAATGAGCAGTTCTTC. Translated, it gives CASSSGTSWYNEQFF.

The chain carries TRBV7-2 and TRBJ2-6; D gene uncertain. Germline assignment: CDR1 SGHTA and CDR2 FQGNSA. V was cut by 6 bases and J by 0 bases, with 6 bases left in between. This CDR3 spans 14 amino acids. Here the CDR3 reads CASRVSSGANVLTF. The CDR3 DNA reads as TGTGCCAGCAGAGTGAGCTCTGGGGCCAACGTCCTGACTTTC.

The chain employs TRBV20-1 and TRBJ2-2; 7 positions match TRBD2. The length of the CDR3 is 12 residues. Germline V gene lookup returns CDR1 DFQATT and CDR2 SNEGSKA (reference sequence). Trimming cost V 3 bases and J 6 bases; bases outside gene matches: 1. CDR3: CSASREAGELFF. CDR3 coding DNA: TGCAGTGCTAGTCGGGAGGCCGGGGAGCTGTTTTTT.

The chain has TRBV2 and TRBJ1-2; the D is unclear. V was cut by 6 bases and J by 4 bases, with 12 bases left in between. Germline assignment: CDR1 SNHLY and CDR2 FYNNEI. The CDR3 runs to 13 residues. CDR3 sequence (DNA): TGTGCCAGCAGCTTACAGTCCCTCTATGGCTACACCTTC. Residues: CASSLQSLYGYTF.

The rearrangement joins TRBV5-1 to TRBJ2-1; D perhaps matches TRBD2 (6 bases). The length of the CDR3 is 15 residues. Germline V CDR1 and CDR2: SGHRS, YFSETQ. V was clipped by 4 bases and J by 9 bases, with 20 bases between them. CDR3 sequence reads: CASSHGSARPGEQFF. The CDR3 DNA reads as TGCGCCAGCAGCCACGGGAGCGCTAGACCGGGTGAGCAGTTCTTC. The full variable domain, completed using reference TRBV5-1 and TRBJ2-1, is KAGVTQTPRYLIKTRGQQVTLSCSPISGHRSVSWYQQTPGQGLQFLFEYFSETQRNKGNFPGRFSGRQFSNSRSEMNVSTLELGDSALYLCASSHGSARPGEQFFGPGTRLTVL.

The chain joins TRBV5-1 to TRBJ2-7; possibly TRBD1 for D (6 bases). Germline-derived CDR1 and CDR2 are SGHRS and YFSETQ. With 0 bases removed from V and 0 bases from J, the gap between germline ends came to 13 bases. This CDR3 comprises 16 residues. The CDR3: CASSLAGEFDSYEQYF. The CDR3 DNA reads TGCGCCAGCAGCTTGGCAGGGGAGTTTGACTCCTACGAGCAGTACTTC.

This clone was seen a few times. This chain links TRBV5-1 with TRBJ1-1; no reliable D call. CDR1 and CDR2 (germline): SGHRS, YFSETQ. V gave up 0 bases and J gave up 5 bases, with 11 bases separating them. The CDR3 loop spans 14 amino acids. CDR3 nucleotides: TGCGCCAGCAGCTTGGTAGCGGGTTTGACTGAAGCTTTCTTT. It is translated as CASSLVAGLTEAFF. The variable domain in full, with the rest retrieved from reference TRBV5-1 and TRBJ1-1, is KAGVTQTPRYLIKTRGQQVTLSCSPISGHRSVSWYQQTPGQGLQFLFEYFSETQRNKGNFPGRFSGRQFSNSRSEMNVSTLELGDSALYLCASSLVAGLTEAFFGQGTRLTVV.

V and J are TRBV9 and TRBJ1-4; 9 positions agree with TRBD1. J was trimmed by 7 bases and V by 4 bases; bases with no gene match: 5. The CDR3 contains 14 residues. The germline gives CDR1 SGDLS, CDR2 YYNGEE. CDR3 in amino acids: CASSPGTGSEKLFF. The DNA of the CDR3 is TGTGCCAGCAGCCCCGGGACAGGGAGTGAAAAACTGTTTTTT.

The genes are TRBV5-6 and TRBJ2-5; tentatively, D is TRBD2 (6 bases). CDR3 size: 14 residues. V was cut by 3 bases and J by 5 bases, with 14 bases left in between. Germline-derived CDR1 and CDR2 are SGHDT and YYEEEE. The CDR3 coding sequence is TGTGCCAGCAGCTCCCGTCGGAGGGCGGAGACCCAGTACTTC. Its protein is CASSSRRRAETQYF.

CDR3 region: CASSLQGGVETQYF. The CDR3 coding sequence is TGTGCCAGCAGCTTACAAGGGGGCGTGGAGACCCAGTACTTC. The genes are TRBV7-2 and TRBJ2-5; 7 bases align to TRBD1. Germline CDR1 reads SGHTA; CDR2 reads FQGNSA. The CDR3 loop spans 14 amino acids. With 2 bases clipped from V and 5 bases from J, the junction kept 5 bases outside the gene matches.

The chain is built from TRBV28 and TRBJ2-1; 13 bases agree with TRBD2. This CDR3 is built from 15 residues. CDR1 is MDHEN, CDR2 SYDVKM, per germline. With V trimmed by 3 bases and J by 7 bases, 3 bases remained unmatched. CDR3 sequence (DNA): TGTGCCAGCAGTTTTACTAGCGGGAGGGTTAATGAGCAGTTCTTC. Its translation is CASSFTSGRVNEQFF.

The gene calls are TRBV27 and TRBJ1-2, with D tentatively TRBD1 (5 bases). Germline V gene lookup returns CDR1 MNHEY and CDR2 SMNVEV (reference sequence). V dropped 2 bases and J dropped 8 bases, with 15 bases sitting between them. The CDR3 loop spans 14 amino acids. The CDR3 bases are TGTGCCAGCAGTTTACTTTCAGGGTCGCACGGCTACACCTTC. Protein product: CASSLLSGSHGYTF.

The chain combines TRBV7-9 with TRBJ1-4, with 7 bases lining up with TRBD1. J was trimmed by 2 bases and V by 4 bases; bases with no gene match: 4. The CDR3 totals 15 residues. Germline CDR1 reads SEHNR; CDR2 reads FQNEAQ (reference sequence). The CDR3 nucleotides are TGTGCCAGCAGCTCACCGGGACAGACTAATGAAAAACTGTTTTTT. This translates into CASSSPGQTNEKLFF.

This sequence joins TRBV7-9 and TRBJ1-2; D perhaps matches TRBD1 (5 bases). CDR3 size: 12 residues. Germline assignment: CDR1 SEHNR and CDR2 FQNEAQ (reference sequence). Trimming pared 1 base from V and 8 bases from J, leaving 8 bases between. In DNA form, the CDR3 reads TGTGCCAGCAGCTTAGGGTGGGGCGGCTACACCTTC. This encodes CASSLGWGGYTF.

The rearrangement links TRBV6-5 to TRBJ2-7; 7 bases map to TRBD1. J lost 3 bases, V lost 5 bases, and 4 bases had no gene match. The CDR3 extends over 13 amino acids. Looked up from germline, CDR1 is MNHEY and CDR2 is SVGAGI. CDR3 DNA: TGTGCCAGCAGTCCCAGGGGGAACTACGAGCAGTACTTC. Amino acids: CASSPRGNYEQYF.

This clone was picked up a small number of times. The J gene is TRBJ2-1, the V gene TRBV4-1, with D tentatively TRBD2 (5 bases). With 0 bases removed from V and 4 bases from J, the gap between germline ends came to 16 bases. This CDR3 contains 17 residues. CDR1 is MGHRA, CDR2 YSYEKL, per germline. CDR3 DNA: TGCGCCAGCAGCCAAGACGGCCGGGCGAGGGATTACAATGAGCAGTTCTTC. Amino acid sequence: CASSQDGRARDYNEQFF.

This clone was recorded once. J is TRBJ2-3 and V is TRBV21-1; the table's D call, TRBD1, was not checked against the DNA. TRBV21-1 is given as a pseudogene. The CDR3 is 15 residues long. In DNA, the CDR3 is TGTGCCAGCAGCAAGGGACAGGGCCGGTGCGGTACGCAGTATTTT. Protein product: CASSKGQGRCGTQYF.

J is TRBJ2-1 and V is TRBV7-8; 8 bases match TRBD1. The CDR3 is 16 amino acids. CDR1 SGHVS and CDR2 FQNEAQ come from the germline V gene. The junction had 3 bases not matched to a gene; V was cut back by 1 base and J by 1 base. The CDR3, as DNA: TGTGCCAGCAGCTTAGGACAGGGGTTATCCTACAATGAGCAGTTCTTC. This translates into CASSLGQGLSYNEQFF. Filled out from reference TRBV7-8 and TRBJ2-1, the complete variable domain reads GAGVSQSPRYKVAKRGQDVALRCDPISGHVSLFWYQQALGQGPEFLTYFQNEAQLDKSGLPSDRFFAERPEGSVSTLKIQRTQQEDSAVYLCASSLGQGLSYNEQFFGPGTRLTVL.

The chain uses TRBV6-1 and TRBJ2-7; 10 bases match TRBD1. V trimming: 2 bases; J trimming: 4 bases; junction bases outside the gene matches: 5. Germline CDR1 MNHNS, CDR2 SASEGT. CDR3 size: 15 residues. The CDR3 region has the DNA TGTGCCAGCAGTGAAACGACAGGGGGCGTGTACGAGCAGTACTTC. Encoded protein: CASSETTGGVYEQYF.

The chain links TRBV30 to TRBJ1-3; TRBD1 matches 7 bases. Germline V CDR1 and CDR2: GTSNPN, SVGIG (reference sequence). This CDR3 spans 15 amino acids. V lost 7 bases and J lost 0; bases outside the gene matches: 9. The CDR3 DNA is TGTGCCTTCGCCGGGGGACAGCTCTCTGGAAACACCATATATTTT. This encodes CAFAGGQLSGNTIYF. The whole variable domain, filled in from reference TRBV30 and TRBJ1-3, reads SQTIHQWPATLVQPVGSPLSLECTVEGTSNPNLYWYRQAAGRGLQLLFYSVGIGQISSEVPQNLSASRPQDRQFILSSKKLLLSDSGFYLCAFAGGQLSGNTIYFGEGSWLTVV.

The chain combines TRBV24-1 with TRBJ2-7; D remains unclear. The CDR3 is 13 amino acids. The germline gives CDR1 KGHDR, CDR2 SFDVKD. Trimming stripped 4 bases from V and 4 bases from J, with 10 bases between. CDR3 protein: CATSDPAGYEQYF. For the CDR3, the DNA is TGTGCCACCAGTGACCCGGCCGGGTACGAGCAGTACTTC.

V gene TRBV5-8 combines with J gene TRBJ2-3, with TRBD2 matching over 12 bases. The CDR3 spans 16 residues. V lost 4 bases, J lost 0 bases, and 3 bases stayed unmatched. CDR1 and CDR2 from the germline V gene are SGHTS and YDEGEE. CDR3 coding DNA: TGTGCCAGCAGCCCCGGGACTAGCGGGAGCACAGATACGCAGTATTTT. Amino acids: CASSPGTSGSTDTQYF. Full variable domain (remainder filled in from reference TRBV5-8 and TRBJ2-3): EAGVTQSPTHLIKTRGQQATLRCSPISGHTSVYWYQQALGLGLQFLLWYDEGEERNRGNFPPRFSGRQFPNYSSELNVNALELEDSALYLCASSPGTSGSTDTQYFGPGTRLTVL.